This record covers a single TCR beta chain. What it recognizes is unknown. Trimming removed 2 bases from V and 8 bases from J; junction bases left unmatched: 5. The CDR3 has 14 residues. Germline CDR1 MNHEY, CDR2 SVGEGT. TCRdb reprocessed the reads with MiXCR, giving one entry per CDR3 protein. The table lists about 530,000 distinct CDR3 sequences, approximately 26% of them singletons. The data were obtained in a study of T cell repertoires in cytomegalovirus infection. Across the whole study: Carrying CMV and the relevant HLA type showed in public TCR beta signatures. Whole-study findings and limits: There were HLA-C-restricted CMV-specific TCR beta clonotypes dominating the ex vivo response.

This chain uses TRBV6-2 or TRBV6-3 with TRBJ1-4, with TRBD1 matching 7 bases. The sequenced sample consisted of PBMCs. This clonotype was sampled from a human donor in good health (CMV status not recorded). Some clones in this sample may be carry-over from other donors' samples. CDR3 sequence: CASSYRGRHEKLFF. CDR3 nucleotides: TGTGCCAGCAGTTACAGGGGGCGACACGAAAAACTGTTTTTT.